This TCR beta chain was captured in a study of siplizumab effects on memory and regulatory T cells. Study-level findings and limits: Both greater diversity than memory cells and a major contribution to the alloresponse seemed to characterize naive T cells. Roughly 80-96% of proliferating CD4+ or CD8+ clones lacked an assignable naive or memory phenotype. With siplizumab, cumulative frequency of CD4+ memory-derived alloreactive sequences dropped significantly.

Assays examined 100,000 or so TCR templates per sample. Generated by immunoSEQ multiplex PCR, the TCRdb table keeps only in-frame clones and is missing some. Seen here are some 64,000 clones, roughly 78% observed once, and the top ten hold about 0.42%. The V end was cut by 5 bases, the J end by 4 bases, with 18 bases between. Germline-derived CDR1 and CDR2 are MNHEY and SMNVEV (reference sequence). The CDR3 contains 15 residues. In the case of this clone: Its cognate antigen is unknown.

This TCR came from a human donor in good health. The sample was memory CD4+ T cells sorted from blood. V and J are TRBV27 and TRBJ2-7; D might be TRBD1 (6 bases). In DNA form, the CDR3 reads TGTGCCAGCAGTGGGGGCCGAGGGAAGGGGTACGAGCAGTACTTC. This sequence encodes CASSGGRGKGYEQYF.